The clone carrying this T cell receptor beta chain was seen a handful of times. What it binds is not known. This entry belongs to a study of blood T cells in healthy people across ages. Trimming stripped 2 bases from V and 1 base from J, with 14 bases between. In germline, CDR1 is SGHVS, CDR2 FNYEAQ. The CDR3 extends over 16 amino acids. PCR was performed a second time for roughly 7 to 12 cycles using a sample-barcoded 5' primer and a J-beta primer mix. In TCRdb, the 5' RACE reads were re-called with MiXCR into one record per CDR3 protein. The data show hundreds of thousands of distinct CDR3 sequences, 44% seen once. General observations from the study: TCR beta diversity tracked closely with naive T cell percentage.

The rearrangement links TRBV7-6 to TRBJ2-5; D unclear. The sample consisted of blood. The TCR originated in a man aged 60 to 75 in good health. This CDR3 reads CASSLLAGPTQETQYF. The CDR3 DNA sequence: TGTGCCAGCAGCTTATTAGCCGGACCGACCCAAGAGACCCAGTACTTC.